The table lists the clone carrying this T cell receptor (beta chain) with many counts. The antigen remains undetermined. Each CDR3 protein gets one entry after TCRdb re-called the reads with MiXCR. The data hold 550,000 to 700,000 distinct CDR3 sequences, with approximately 40% observed a single time. This sample stems from a study of T cell repertoires in cytomegalovirus infection. Looked up from germline, CDR1 is SGHTA and CDR2 is FQGNSA. V lost 5 bases and J lost 6; bases outside the gene matches: 4. This CDR3 is built from 14 residues. This TCR derives from a human donor in good health (CMV status not recorded). Some clones in this sample may be carry-over from other donors' samples. Here the sequenced sample was cultured PBMCs, taken from culture after CMV antigen stimulation. The chain carries TRBV7-2 and TRBJ2-7; 13 nucleotides line up with TRBD2. CDR3 coding DNA: TGTGCCAGCAGCCCTGGACTAGCGGGAGCCGAGCAGTACTTC. It codes for CASSPGLAGAEQYF.